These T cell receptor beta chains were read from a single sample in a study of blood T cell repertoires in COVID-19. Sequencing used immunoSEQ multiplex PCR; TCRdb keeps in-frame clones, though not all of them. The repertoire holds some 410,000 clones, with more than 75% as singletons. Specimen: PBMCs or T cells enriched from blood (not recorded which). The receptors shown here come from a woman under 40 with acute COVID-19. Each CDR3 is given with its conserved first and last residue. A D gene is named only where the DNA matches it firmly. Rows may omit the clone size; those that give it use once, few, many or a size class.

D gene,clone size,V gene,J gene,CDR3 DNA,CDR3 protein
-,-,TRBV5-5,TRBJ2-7,TGTGCCAGCAGCGGGGGCCCTTTCTACGAGCAGTACTTC,CASSGGPFYEQYF
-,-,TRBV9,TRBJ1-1,TGTGCCAGCAGCGTAGCTTCAGGGAACACTGAAGCTTTCTTT,CASSVASGNTEAFF
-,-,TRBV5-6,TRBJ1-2,TGTGCCAGCAGCTCCTACGCGGGATCTAACTATGGCTACACCTTC,CASSSYAGSNYGYTF
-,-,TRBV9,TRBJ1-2,TGTGCCAGCAGCCCTCAACAGGGTGGGTCGGCCTATGGCTACACCTTC,CASSPQQGGSAYGYTF
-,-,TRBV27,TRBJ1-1,TGTGCCAGCAGACGTCCGGGGAACACTGAAGCTTTCTTT,CASRRPGNTEAFF
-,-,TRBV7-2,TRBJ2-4,TGTGCCAGCAGCAAAAGTTCCCGGACATACAAAAACATTCAGTACTTC,CASSKSSRTYKNIQYF
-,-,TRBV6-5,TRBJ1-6,TGTGCCAGCGCTGGGGGGTCCTATAATTCACCCCTCCACTTT,CASAGGSYNSPLHF
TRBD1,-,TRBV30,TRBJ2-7,TGTGCCTGGAGTACCGGGACAGGGTCTTACGAGCAGTACTTC,CAWSTGTGSYEQYF
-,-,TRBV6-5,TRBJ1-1,TGTGCCAGCAGTCCCCGCGGCGACACTGAAGCTTTCTTT,CASSPRGDTEAFF
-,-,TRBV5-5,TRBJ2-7,TGTGCCAGCAGCCTTACAGGTACGCGCTACGAGCAGTACTTC,CASSLTGTRYEQYF
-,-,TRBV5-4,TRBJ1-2,TGTGCCAGCAGCCCCCCCCCAGGGTCGGACTATGGCTACACCTTC,CASSPPPGSDYGYTF
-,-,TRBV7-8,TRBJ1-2,TGTGCCAGCAGCTTCGGACGGGGAGGCAACTATGGCTACACCTTC,CASSFGRGGNYGYTF
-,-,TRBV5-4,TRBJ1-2,TGTGCCAGCAGCTTGCTAAACGTACGGGGCTACACCTTC,CASSLLNVRGYTF
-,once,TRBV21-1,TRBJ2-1,TGTGCCAGCAGCAAAAGGGGACAGGGGGCGGATGAGCAGTTCTTC,CASSKRGQGADEQFF
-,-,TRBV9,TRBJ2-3,TGTGCCAGCAGCGTAGAGGGGAGCACAGATACGCAGTATTTT,CASSVEGSTDTQYF
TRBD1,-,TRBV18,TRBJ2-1,TGTGCCAGCTCACCACCGAGGGGGACAGAGGAGCAGTTCTTC,CASSPPRGTEEQFF
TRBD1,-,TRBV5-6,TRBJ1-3,TGTGCCAGCAGCCTAGAGGGACAGGGGAACGGAAACACCATATATTTT,CASSLEGQGNGNTIYF
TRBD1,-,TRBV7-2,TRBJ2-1,TGTGCCACCCGGGACAGCACTTACAATGAGCAGTTCTTC,CATRDSTYNEQFF
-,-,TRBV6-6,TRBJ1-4,TGTGCCAGCAGTTACTCGGGCAGATATAATGAAAAACTGTTTTTT,CASSYSGRYNEKLFF
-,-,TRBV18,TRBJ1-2,TGTGCCAGCTCACCGAGGCAACGAGGCAGGGATGGCTACACCTTC,CASSPRQRGRDGYTF
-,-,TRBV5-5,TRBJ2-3,TGTGCCAGCAGCGGAGACGGTACTAGCACAGATACGCAGTATTTT,CASSGDGTSTDTQYF
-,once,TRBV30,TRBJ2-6,TGTGCCTGGAGTGTAGGGGCTACATATGGGGCCAACGTCCTGACTTTC,CAWSVGATYGANVLTF
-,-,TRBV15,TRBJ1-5,TGTGCCACCAGCAGAGGTGGGACAAGGGGAGAGGTCCAGCATTTT,CATSRGGTRGEVQHF
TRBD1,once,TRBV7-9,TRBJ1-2,TGTGCCAGCAGCCGAAGAATGGGACAGTCTAACTATGGCTACACCTTC,CASSRRMGQSNYGYTF
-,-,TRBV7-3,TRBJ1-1,TGTGCCAGCAGCTTATACCTTCGGACAGACAGCACTGAAGCTTTCTTT,CASSLYLRTDSTEAFF
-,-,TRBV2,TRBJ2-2,TGTGCTTCCAGTCCCACAGGAACCCCCGGGGAGCTGTTTTTT,CASSPTGTPGELFF
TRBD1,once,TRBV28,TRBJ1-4,TGTGCCAGCACCCGAAGGACAGGGGGGAGTGAAAAACTGTTTTTT,CASTRRTGGSEKLFF
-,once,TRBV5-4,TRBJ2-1,TGTGCCAGCAGCTGGTCAGGGAAGGATGAGCAGTTCTTC,CASSWSGKDEQFF
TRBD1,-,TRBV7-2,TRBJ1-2,TGTGCCAGCAGCGTCCGGGACAGGGGGCAGGACTATGGCTACACCTTC,CASSVRDRGQDYGYTF
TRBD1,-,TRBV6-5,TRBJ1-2,TGTGCCAGCACCCGGACAGGGGACTATGGCTACACCTTC,CASTRTGDYGYTF
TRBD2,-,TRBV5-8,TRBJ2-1,TGTGCCAGCACCAAGAATATGGGACTAGCGGTTTACAATGAGCAGTTCTTC,CASTKNMGLAVYNEQFF
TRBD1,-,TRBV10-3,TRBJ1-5,TGTGCCATCAGTGCAGGGACAGGGCCTAATCAGCCCCAGCATTTT,CAISAGTGPNQPQHF
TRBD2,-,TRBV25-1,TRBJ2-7,TGTGCCAGCAGTGCCAGCCTACCGGCGAGCGGGGGGCTACGCCAGTACTTC,CASSASLPASGGLRQYF
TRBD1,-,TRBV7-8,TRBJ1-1,TGTGCCAGCAGCTGCGGGGGGCAGGGGGGAGCTTTCTTT,CASSCGGQGGAFF
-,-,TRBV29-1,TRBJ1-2,TGCAGCGCTTCGCCTGACATTGGCTACACCTTC,CSASPDIGYTF
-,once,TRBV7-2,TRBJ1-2,TGTGCCAGCAGCCAACGGACAATTCATAACTATGGCTACACCTTC,CASSQRTIHNYGYTF
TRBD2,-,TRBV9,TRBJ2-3,TGTGCCAGCAGCGTACCGGCTAGCGGGGGAAGCACAGATACGCAGTATTTT,CASSVPASGGSTDTQYF
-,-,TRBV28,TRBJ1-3,TGTGCCAGCACCCTCCGGGGCTCTGGAAACACCATATATTTT,CASTLRGSGNTIYF
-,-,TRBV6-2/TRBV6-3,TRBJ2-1,TGTGCCAGCAGTTACGGTAGATTTTTTGAGCAGTTCTTC,CASSYGRFFEQFF
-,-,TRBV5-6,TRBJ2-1,TGTGCCAGCAGCCGGGTCTCCCTCTCCTACAATGAGCAGTTCTTC,CASSRVSLSYNEQFF
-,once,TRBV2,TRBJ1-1,TGTGCCAGCAGCCAGGAGGAGAACACTGAAGCTTTCTTT,CASSQEENTEAFF
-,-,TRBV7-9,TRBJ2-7,TGTGCCAGCAGCTTAGCCGTACAGAGCGAGCAGTACTTC,CASSLAVQSEQYF
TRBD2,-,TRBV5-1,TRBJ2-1,TGCGCCAGCAGCCCTAGCGGGGGGGACTACAATGAGCAGTTCTTC,CASSPSGGDYNEQFF
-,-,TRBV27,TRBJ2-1,TGTGCCAGCAACCCACAGGGGGGGAATGAGCAGTTCTTC,CASNPQGGNEQFF
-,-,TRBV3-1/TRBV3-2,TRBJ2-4,TGTGCCAGCAGCCCAACCGGGGTAGCCAAAAACATTCAGTACTTC,CASSPTGVAKNIQYF
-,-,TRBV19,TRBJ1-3,TGTGCCAGTAGTCGAGGGAGCTCTGGAAACACCATATATTTT,CASSRGSSGNTIYF
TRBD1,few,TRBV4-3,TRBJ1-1,TGCGCCAGCAGCCAGGCCGGGACAGGGGGGACTGAAGCTTTCTTT,CASSQAGTGGTEAFF
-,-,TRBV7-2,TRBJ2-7,TGTGCCAGCAGCCTATCGAGAGCGAGCTCCTACGAGCAGTACTTC,CASSLSRASSYEQYF
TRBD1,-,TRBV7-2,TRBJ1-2,TGTGCCAGCAGCCCGCGGACAGGGTATGGCTACACCTTC,CASSPRTGYGYTF
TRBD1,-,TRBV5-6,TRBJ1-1,TGTGCCAGCAGCTATCTCCGGGACAGGGGGGCGAACACTGAAGCTTTCTTT,CASSYLRDRGANTEAFF
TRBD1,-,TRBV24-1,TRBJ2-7,TGTGCCACCAGCCGGACAGGGTCCAACGACGAGCAGTACTTC,CATSRTGSNDEQYF
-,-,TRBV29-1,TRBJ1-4,TGCAGCGTTGAAGATGGGCAGACAACTAATGAAAAACTGTTTTTT,CSVEDGQTTNEKLFF
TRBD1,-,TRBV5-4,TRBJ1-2,TGTGCCAGCAGCCTGGGACAGGGATTGGTCTATGGCTACACCTTC,CASSLGQGLVYGYTF
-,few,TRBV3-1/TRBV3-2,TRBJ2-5,TGTGCCAGCAGCGTATGGGGGGGGCGCCGGGAGACCCAGTACTTC,CASSVWGGRRETQYF
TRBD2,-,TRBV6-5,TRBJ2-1,TGTGCCAGCAGTTCCCGGACTAGCGGGGGGGCGCAGTTCTTC,CASSSRTSGGAQFF
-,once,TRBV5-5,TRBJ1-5,TGTGCCAGCAGCTTGACGGCAGGGTTCAATCAGCCCCAGCATTTT,CASSLTAGFNQPQHF
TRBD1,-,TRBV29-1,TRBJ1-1,TGCAGCGTGGCAACAGGGGTGGGCACTGAAGCTTTCTTT,CSVATGVGTEAFF